This T cell receptor beta chain appears in the sequencing data of a study of blood T cell repertoires in COVID-19. Study overall: The study drew acute and convalescent COVID-19 samples from the United States, Italy and Spain.

Germline V CDR1 and CDR2: KGHSY, FQNENV. CDR3 length: 14 residues. The V gene lost 0 bases and the J gene lost 1 base, with 6 bases spanning the gap. In the authors' methods: Reference gene primer amplification gave nucleated cell count estimates. Measured with immunoSEQ multiplex PCR; TCRdb has only the in-frame clones, and not every one. V, J and clone size were drawn from that table, and D and trimming were deduced from the DNA. The table records approximately 220,000 clones, just under 90% of them present only once. Material: peripheral blood. The chain joins TRBV16 to TRBJ2-5; D call uncertain. The clonotype was recovered from a man in his sixties who had recovered from COVID-19. The CDR3 reads CASSQSSSQETQYF. CDR3 nucleotide sequence: TGTGCCAGCAGCCAATCCTCTAGCCAAGAGACCCAGTACTTC. The entire variable domain, with the rest obtained from reference TRBV16 and TRBJ2-5, is as follows: GEEVAQTPKHLVRGEGQKAKLYCAPIKGHSYVFWYQQVLKNEFKFLISFQNENVFDETGMPKERFSAKCLPNSPCSLEIQATKLEDSAVYFCASSQSSSQETQYFGPGTRLLVL.